A selection of T cell receptor beta chains follows, all from one sample in a study of blood T cells in healthy people across ages. TCRdb ran MiXCR on the 5' RACE reads and lists one entry per CDR3 protein. The sample contains some 1,800,000 distinct CDR3 sequences, approximately 40% of which appear only once. The sample comprised blood. The receptors derive from a human donor in good health. The CDR3 runs from the conserved cysteine through the conserved F or W. Fields, in order: clone size, D gene, V gene, J gene, CDR3 DNA, CDR3 protein. The D gene is left open where the match is weak. Where a row states a size, it is once, few, many or the class of an expanded clone; other rows omit it.

>-|-|TRBV11-2|TRBJ2-1
TGTGCCAGCAGCTTGGGACGACCGCCGAGTGAGCAGTTCTTC
CASSLGRPPSEQFF
>-|-|TRBV5-5|TRBJ1-6
TGTGCCAGCAGCCCCATGGTAGTACAGAGCTCCTATAATTCACCCCTCCACTTT
CASSPMVVQSSYNSPLHF
>-|TRBD2|TRBV7-9|TRBJ2-5
TGTGCCAGCACCCGAAAAAGTCCGGGGGGGAAGGAGACCCAGTACTTC
CASTRKSPGGKETQYF
>-|-|TRBV4-1|TRBJ1-6
TGCGCCAGCAGCCAAGACATGGGCGATTCACCCCTCCACTTT
CASSQDMGDSPLHF
>-|-|TRBV7-2|TRBJ2-3
TGTGCCAGCAGCTTGTTGTTGACAGATACGCAGTATTTT
CASSLLLTDTQYF
>-|TRBD1|TRBV10-3|TRBJ1-2
TGTGCCATCAGTGAGAACAGGGGAGGTCCCTATGGCTACACCTTC
CAISENRGGPYGYTF
>-|TRBD1|TRBV7-2|TRBJ1-5
TGTGCCAGCAGTTCGAGGACAGGCAGCAATCAGCCCCAGCATTTT
CASSSRTGSNQPQHF
>few|TRBD1|TRBV7-9|TRBJ1-1
TGTGCCAGCAGCTTAGCGCAGGGGGTAAAAGGCGCTTTCTTT
CASSLAQGVKGAFF
>few|TRBD1|TRBV10-3|TRBJ2-1
TGTGCCACACAAGGACAGGGCGATATCAATGAGCAGTTCTTC
CATQGQGDINEQFF
>-|TRBD2|TRBV20-1|TRBJ2-7
TGCAGTGCTGGGCTCTCGACTAGCGGGGTCGAGCAGTACTTC
CSAGLSTSGVEQYF
>-|TRBD2|TRBV12-3/TRBV12-4|TRBJ2-7
TGTGCCAGCAGTTTGGGGGGGAATTACTACGAGCAGTACTTC
CASSLGGNYYEQYF
>-|-|TRBV20-1|TRBJ2-1
TGCAGTGCTCAATTCACCCAGGGAGGTGAGCAGTTCTTC
CSAQFTQGGEQFF
>-|-|TRBV28|TRBJ1-6
TGTGCCAGCAGCGCCGAGGGCCTCAATTCACCCCTCCACTTT
CASSAEGLNSPLHF
>many|-|TRBV4-1|TRBJ2-5
TGCGCCAGCAGCCCAGCGGTTGATGAGGAGACCCAGTACTTC
CASSPAVDEETQYF
>-|-|TRBV7-2|TRBJ1-2
TGTGCCAGCAGCCCCACCCGGGGGCGCCTAGCCTATGGCTACACCTTC
CASSPTRGRLAYGYTF
>-|TRBD1|TRBV10-3|TRBJ2-3
TGTGCCATCAGGGGGGACAGGGAGGGCACAGATACGCAGTATTTT
CAIRGDREGTDTQYF
>few|TRBD1|TRBV7-2|TRBJ2-1
TGTGCCAGCAGCCAACCCCCCGGGACAGGAACAAATGAGCAGTTCTTC
CASSQPPGTGTNEQFF
>-|-|TRBV29-1|TRBJ2-3
TGCAGCATTTCCGACAGCACAGATACGCAGTATTTT
CSISDSTDTQYF
>few|TRBD1|TRBV12-3/TRBV12-4|TRBJ2-7
TGTGCCAGCAGTTTAGGAAAGGACAGGGGTCGCTACGAGCAGTACTTC
CASSLGKDRGRYEQYF